This TCR beta chain was identified in a study of cytomegalovirus exposure and HLA in healthy donors. The PCR had 60 Vbeta and 13 Jbeta primers. Sequencing used immunoSEQ multiplex PCR; TCRdb keeps in-frame clones, though not all of them. The repertoire consists of fewer than 180,000 clones, with about 60% occurring once and the leading ten covering around 7.1%. This clone has just a few counts. Its antigen remains unknown. Findings and limits, study-wide: Researchers reported that a few CMV-associated chains were confirmed in vitro as CMV antigen-specific. Presence/absence results assume similar sequencing depth per donor, which may not hold. Common viral pathogens (according to a later analysis) appeared linked to several of the most significant clusters.

Sequencing was carried out using PBMCs. This sequence originates from a woman aged 55-70 years in good health and CMV-seropositive.

The CDR3 sequence: CASRSSVRGRDNEQFF. The CDR3 DNA is TGTGCCAGCAGGTCCTCCGTCCGGGGTCGGGACAATGAGCAGTTCTTC. The V call is TRBV28, the J call TRBJ2-1, with D possibly matching TRBD2 (5 bases). Trimming shortened V by 6 bases and J by 5 bases, and 20 bases separated the two germline ends. From germline, CDR1 is MDHEN and CDR2 SYDVKM. CDR3 size: 16 residues.